The entry below describes one T cell receptor beta chain. The antigen is undetermined. The read finishes 3 residues shy of the CDR3 end, and the germline J gene is used to complete it. Each participant carried one incident cervical HPV16 infection only. This entry comes from a study of T cells in women clearing cervical HPV infection. Study details: Donors had HPV16-related CIN3 or worse; 2 had invasive cancer. Study results and caveats: Cases carried less TRBV6-7 than controls: roughly 0.12% versus 0.17%.

Trimming stripped 4 bases from V and 2 bases from J, with 9 bases between. This CDR3 has 13 residues. The germline V gene encodes CDR1 KGHSH and CDR2 LQKENI. immunoSEQ multiplex PCR used an average of around 1,200 ng genomic DNA. The method was immunoSEQ multiplex PCR; TCRdb's version includes in-frame clones alone and lacks a portion of them. The specimen's table records 35,000 to 45,000 clones. Sequenced: blood buffy coat. This clonotype was obtained from a woman aged 18 to 75 with a cervical HPV16 infection that either progressed to CIN3+ or cleared (not recorded which). This chain uses TRBV18 with TRBJ2-7; tentatively, D is TRBD1 (6 bases). The covered CDR3 bases are TGTGCCAGCTCACAGGACAGAACCTACGAG. Residues: CASSQDRTYE. In full, the CDR3 is CASSQDRTYEQYF. Drawing the rest from reference TRBV18 and TRBJ2-7, the complete variable domain is NAGVMQNPRHLVRRRGQEARLRCSPMKGHSHVYWYRQLPEEGLKFMVYLQKENIIDESGMPKERFSAEFPKEGPSILRIQQVVRGDSAAYFCASSQDRTYEQYFGPGTRLTVT.